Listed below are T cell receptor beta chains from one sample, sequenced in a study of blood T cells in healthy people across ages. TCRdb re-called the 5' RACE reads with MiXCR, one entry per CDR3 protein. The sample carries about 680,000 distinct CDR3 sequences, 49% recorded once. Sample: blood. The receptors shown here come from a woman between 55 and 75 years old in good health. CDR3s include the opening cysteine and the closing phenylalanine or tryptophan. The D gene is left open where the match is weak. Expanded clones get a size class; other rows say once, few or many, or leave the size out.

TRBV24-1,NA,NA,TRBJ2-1,TGTGCCACCAGTGACCCTGACACTGGGGAGCAGTTCTTC,CATSDPDTGEQFF
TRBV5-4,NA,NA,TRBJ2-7,TGTGCCAGTTCCCTAGCGTCTCCACCCTACGAGCAGTACTTC,CASSLASPPYEQYF
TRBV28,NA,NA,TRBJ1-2,TGTGCCAGCAGTTTGTCACCGACAGGCCCCTATGGCTACACCTTC,CASSLSPTGPYGYTF
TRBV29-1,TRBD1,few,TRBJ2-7,TGCAGCGCCTATGGACAGGGGGCAGGGGAGCAGTACTTC,CSAYGQGAGEQYF
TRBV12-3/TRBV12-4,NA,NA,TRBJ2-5,TGTGCCAGCAGTTCGCGTCGTGCGGGGGAGACCCAGTACTTC,CASSSRRAGETQYF
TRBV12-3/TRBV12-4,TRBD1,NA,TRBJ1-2,TGTGCCAGCAGTTTCCTGGTGCGGGACAGGGGGAAATGGTATGGCTACACCTTC,CASSFLVRDRGKWYGYTF
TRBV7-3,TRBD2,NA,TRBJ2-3,TGTGCCAGCAGCTCTACTAGGGAGGGTACGCAGTATTTT,CASSSTREGTQYF
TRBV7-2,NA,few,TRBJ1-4,TGTGCCAGCAGCTTAGACGGCGCAACTAATGAAAAACTGTTTTTT,CASSLDGATNEKLFF
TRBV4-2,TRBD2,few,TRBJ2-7,TGTGCCAGCAGCCAAGACGTGGCTAGCGGAGACTACGAGCAGTACTTC,CASSQDVASGDYEQYF
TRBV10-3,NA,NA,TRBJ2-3,TGTGCCATCAGACCAGCTACGGGCACAGATACGCAGTATTTT,CAIRPATGTDTQYF
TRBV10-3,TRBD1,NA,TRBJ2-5,TGTGCCATCAGTGAGTCAGTACAGGGGTTGGAGGAGACCCAGTACTTC,CAISESVQGLEETQYF
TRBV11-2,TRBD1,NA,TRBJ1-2,TGTGCCAGCAGTTCATTAAGGGGGCGCGGAGACTACACCTTC,CASSSLRGRGDYTF
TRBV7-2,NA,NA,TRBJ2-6,TGTGCCAGCAGCTTACGCGGGGCACCTGGGGCCAACGTCCTGACTTTC,CASSLRGAPGANVLTF
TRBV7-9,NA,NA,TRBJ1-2,TGTGCCAGCAGCTTAGGCAGGGTCTCCCATGGTTACACCTTC,CASSLGRVSHGYTF
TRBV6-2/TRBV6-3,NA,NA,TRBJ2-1,TGTGCCAGCAGTTACTCGACAGGAGGGCAGTTCTTC,CASSYSTGGQFF
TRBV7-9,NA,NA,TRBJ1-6,TGTGCCAGCAGCGCATCCGGGACGGACAATTCACCCCTCCACTTT,CASSASGTDNSPLHF
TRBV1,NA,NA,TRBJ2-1,TGCACCAGCAGCCAAGATCCCCCTAGCGGGAGCTATGAGCAGTTCTTC,CTSSQDPPSGSYEQFF
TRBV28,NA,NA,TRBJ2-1,TGTGCCAGCAGACGGAACAGGGTTGGTCGCAATGAGCAGTTCTTC,CASRRNRVGRNEQFF
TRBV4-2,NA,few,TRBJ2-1,TGTGCCAGCAGCCAATATCGGGAAGATGAGCAGTTCTTC,CASSQYREDEQFF
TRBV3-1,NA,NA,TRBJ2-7,TGTGCCAGCAGCCAAACGGCGGGATCCTACGAGCAGTACTTC,CASSQTAGSYEQYF
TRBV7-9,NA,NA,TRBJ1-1,TGTGCCAGCAGCTTCCTGAGACCGAAGACCACTGAAGCTTTCTTT,CASSFLRPKTTEAFF
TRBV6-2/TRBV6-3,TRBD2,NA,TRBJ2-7,TGTGCCAGCAGACCTCGACTAGCGGGGTACTACGAGCAGTACTTC,CASRPRLAGYYEQYF